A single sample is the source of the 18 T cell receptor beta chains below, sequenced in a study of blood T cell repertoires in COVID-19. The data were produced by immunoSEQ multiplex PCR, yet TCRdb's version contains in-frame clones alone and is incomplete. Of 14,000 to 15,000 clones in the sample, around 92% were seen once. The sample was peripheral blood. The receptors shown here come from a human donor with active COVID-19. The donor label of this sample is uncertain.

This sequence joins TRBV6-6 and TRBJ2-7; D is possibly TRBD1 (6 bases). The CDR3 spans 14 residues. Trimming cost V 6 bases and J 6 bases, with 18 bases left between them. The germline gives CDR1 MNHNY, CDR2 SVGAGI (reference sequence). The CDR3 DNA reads TGTGCCAGCAGGGTACCGGGACAAAAGGGCGAGCAGTACTTC. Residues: CASRVPGQKGEQYF.

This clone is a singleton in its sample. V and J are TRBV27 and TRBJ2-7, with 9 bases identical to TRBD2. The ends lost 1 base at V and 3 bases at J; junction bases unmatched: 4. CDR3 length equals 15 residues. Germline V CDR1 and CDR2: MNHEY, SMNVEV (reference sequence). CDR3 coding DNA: TGTGCCAGCAGTTTATGGCTAGCGGGGTACTACGAGCAGTACTTC. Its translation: CASSLWLAGYYEQYF.

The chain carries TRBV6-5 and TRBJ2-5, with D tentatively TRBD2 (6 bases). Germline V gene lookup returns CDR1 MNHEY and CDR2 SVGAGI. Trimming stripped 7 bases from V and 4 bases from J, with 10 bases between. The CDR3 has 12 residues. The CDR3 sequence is CASKEGGETQYF. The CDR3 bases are TGTGCCAGCAAAGAGGGAGGAGAGACCCAGTACTTC.

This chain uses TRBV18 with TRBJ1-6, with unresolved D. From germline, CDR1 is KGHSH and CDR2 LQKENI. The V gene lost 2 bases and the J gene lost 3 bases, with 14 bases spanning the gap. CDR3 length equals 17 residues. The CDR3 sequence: CASSPSAAGYYNSPLHF. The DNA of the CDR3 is TGTGCCAGCTCACCATCAGCTGCGGGTTACTATAATTCACCCCTCCACTTT.

In DNA form, the CDR3 reads TGTGCCAGCAGCGTCCGGTCTGCGGGGGGGCGGGGTGAGCAGTTCTTC. Encoded protein: CASSVRSAGGRGEQFF. The chain combines TRBV7-2 with TRBJ2-1; 9 nucleotides match TRBD2. The CDR3 has 16 residues. After removal of 5 bases from V and 9 bases from J, the junction contained 14 bases not matched to a gene. The germline CDR1 and CDR2 sequences are SGHTA and FQGNSA.

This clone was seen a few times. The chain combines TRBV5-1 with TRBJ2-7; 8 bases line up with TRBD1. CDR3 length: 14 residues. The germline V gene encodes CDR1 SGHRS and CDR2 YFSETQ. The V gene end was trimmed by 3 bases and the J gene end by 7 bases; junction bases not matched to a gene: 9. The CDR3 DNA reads TGCGCCAGCAGCTCTCCCGGGACAGGTGGTGAGCAGTACTTC. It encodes CASSSPGTGGEQYF. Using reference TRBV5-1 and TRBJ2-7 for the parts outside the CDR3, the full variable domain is KAGVTQTPRYLIKTRGQQVTLSCSPISGHRSVSWYQQTPGQGLQFLFEYFSETQRNKGNFPGRFSGRQFSNSRSEMNVSTLELGDSALYLCASSSPGTGGEQYFGPGTRLTVT.

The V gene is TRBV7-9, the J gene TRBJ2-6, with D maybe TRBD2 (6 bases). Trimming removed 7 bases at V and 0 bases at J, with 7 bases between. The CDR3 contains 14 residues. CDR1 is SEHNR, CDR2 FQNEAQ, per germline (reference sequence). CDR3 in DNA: TGTGCCAGCAAGGAGGGCTCTGGGGCCAACGTCCTGACTTTC. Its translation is CASKEGSGANVLTF.

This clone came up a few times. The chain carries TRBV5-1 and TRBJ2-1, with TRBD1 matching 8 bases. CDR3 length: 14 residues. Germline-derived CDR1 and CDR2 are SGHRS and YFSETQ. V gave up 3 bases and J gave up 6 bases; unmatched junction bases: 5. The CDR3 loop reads CASSSDRGLNEQFF. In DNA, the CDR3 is TGCGCCAGCAGCTCCGACAGGGGCCTCAATGAGCAGTTCTTC.

CDR3 sequence (DNA): TGTGCCAGCAGGTCCATAGCGGGAGAGGCCTACAATGAGCAGTTCTTC. Its translation is CASRSIAGEAYNEQFF. The chain uses TRBV28 and TRBJ2-1, with TRBD2 matching over 9 bases. CDR1 MDHEN and CDR2 SYDVKM come from the germline V gene. The CDR3 contains 16 residues. Trimming took 6 bases from V and 2 from J; bases not matched to a gene: 8.

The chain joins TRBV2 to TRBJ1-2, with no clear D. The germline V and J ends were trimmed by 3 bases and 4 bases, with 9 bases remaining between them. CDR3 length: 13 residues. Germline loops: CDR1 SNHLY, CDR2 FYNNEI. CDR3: CASSENSRYGYTF. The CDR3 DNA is TGTGCCAGCAGTGAGAACAGTCGCTATGGCTACACCTTC.

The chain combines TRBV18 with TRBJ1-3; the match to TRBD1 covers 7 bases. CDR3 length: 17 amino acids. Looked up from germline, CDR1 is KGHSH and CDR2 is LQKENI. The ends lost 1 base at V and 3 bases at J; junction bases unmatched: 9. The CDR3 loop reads CASSPQSSRTGGNTIYF. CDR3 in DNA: TGTGCCAGCTCACCACAGAGTAGCAGGACAGGTGGAAACACCATATATTTT.

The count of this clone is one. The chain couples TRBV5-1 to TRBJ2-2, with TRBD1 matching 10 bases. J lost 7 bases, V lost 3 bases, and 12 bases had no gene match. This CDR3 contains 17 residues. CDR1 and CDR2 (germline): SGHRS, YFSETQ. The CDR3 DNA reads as TGCGCCAGCAGCTCGCCAAGGACAGGGGGAAGGGACGGGGAGCTGTTTTTT. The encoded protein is CASSSPRTGGRDGELFF.

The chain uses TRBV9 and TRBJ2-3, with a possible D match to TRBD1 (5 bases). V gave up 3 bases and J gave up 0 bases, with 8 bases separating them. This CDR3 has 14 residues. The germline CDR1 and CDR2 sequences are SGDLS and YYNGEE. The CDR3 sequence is CASSGQLSTDTQYF. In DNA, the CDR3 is TGTGCCAGCAGCGGACAGCTGAGCACAGATACGCAGTATTTT.

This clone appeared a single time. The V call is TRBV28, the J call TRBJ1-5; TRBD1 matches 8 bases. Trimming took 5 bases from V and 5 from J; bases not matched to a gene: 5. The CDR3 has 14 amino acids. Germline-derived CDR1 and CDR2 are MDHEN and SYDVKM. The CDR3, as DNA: TGTGCCAGCAGTCCAACAGGGGGGGATCAGCCCCAGCATTTT. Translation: CASSPTGGDQPQHF.

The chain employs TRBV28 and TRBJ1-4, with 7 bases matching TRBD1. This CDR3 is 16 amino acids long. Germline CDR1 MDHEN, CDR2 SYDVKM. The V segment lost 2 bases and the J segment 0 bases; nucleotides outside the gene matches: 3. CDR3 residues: CASSLNRGPTNEKLFF. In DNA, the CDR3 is TGTGCCAGCAGTTTAAACAGGGGCCCAACTAATGAAAAACTGTTTTTT.

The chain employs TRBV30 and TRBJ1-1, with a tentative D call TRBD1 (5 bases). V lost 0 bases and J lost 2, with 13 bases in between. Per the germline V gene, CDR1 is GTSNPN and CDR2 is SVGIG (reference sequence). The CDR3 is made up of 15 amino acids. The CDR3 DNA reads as TGTGCCTGGAGTGTACGAGCAGGGCGAAACACTGAAGCTTTCTTT. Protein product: CAWSVRAGRNTEAFF.

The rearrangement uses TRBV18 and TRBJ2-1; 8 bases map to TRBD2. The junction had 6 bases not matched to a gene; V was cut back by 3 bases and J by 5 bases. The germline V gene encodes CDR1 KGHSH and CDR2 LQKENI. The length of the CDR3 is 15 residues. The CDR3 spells CASSPNRGGDNEQFF. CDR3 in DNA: TGTGCCAGCTCACCCAATCGGGGGGGTGACAATGAGCAGTTCTTC.

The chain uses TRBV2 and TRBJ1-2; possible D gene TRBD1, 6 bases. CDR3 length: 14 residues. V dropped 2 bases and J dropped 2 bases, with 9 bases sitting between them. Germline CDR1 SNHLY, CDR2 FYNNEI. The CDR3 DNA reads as TGTGCCAGCAGTGAACTGCAGGGGAACTATGGCTACACCTTC. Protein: CASSELQGNYGYTF.